This record covers a single T cell receptor beta chain. The antigen remains undetermined. The data originate from a study of T cells after yellow fever vaccination. Overall study results and limits: A weaker but faster secondary response was observed, peaking on day 5 versus 15. Some clonotypes, a small share, were shared between CD4 and CD8 compartments.

Germline V CDR1 and CDR2: DFQATT, SNEGSKA (reference sequence). V trimming: 1 base; J trimming: 4 bases; junction bases outside the gene matches: 7. This CDR3 has 17 amino acids. TCRdb reprocessed the 5' RACE reads with MiXCR, giving one entry per CDR3 protein. The sample shows under 550,000 distinct CDR3 sequences, 20% to 25% of them seen only once. This sequence was found in a man between 18 and 35 years old who received the YFV17D yellow fever vaccine. Sequenced here: PBMCs, sampled less than 25 days after the first yellow fever vaccination. The rearrangement uses TRBV20-1 and TRBJ2-1; 13 nucleotides align to TRBD2. The CDR3 coding sequence is TGCAGTGCTAGAGTCGAAATGACTAGCGGGGGGTACAATGAGCAGTTCTTC. Amino acids: CSARVEMTSGGYNEQFF.